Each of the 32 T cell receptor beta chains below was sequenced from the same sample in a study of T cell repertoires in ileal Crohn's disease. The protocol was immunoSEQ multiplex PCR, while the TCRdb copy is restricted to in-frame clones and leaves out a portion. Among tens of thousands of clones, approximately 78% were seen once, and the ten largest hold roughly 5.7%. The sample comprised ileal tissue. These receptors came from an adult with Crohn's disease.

CDR3 sequence (DNA): TGTGCCAGTAGTATGTGGGCCATGGGGGGAGGCAATCAGCCCCAGCATTTT. This codes for CASSMWAMGGGNQPQHF. The chain employs TRBV19 and TRBJ1-5, with D perhaps matching TRBD1 (5 bases). Per germline, CDR1 LNHDA and CDR2 SQIVND (reference sequence). CDR3 length: 17 amino acids. Trimming took off 3 bases at V and 2 bases at J, with 17 bases between the two ends.

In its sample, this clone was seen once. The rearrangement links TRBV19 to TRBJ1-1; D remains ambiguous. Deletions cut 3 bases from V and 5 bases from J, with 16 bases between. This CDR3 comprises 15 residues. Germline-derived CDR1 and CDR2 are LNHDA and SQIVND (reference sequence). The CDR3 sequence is CASSIRPVFSTEAFF. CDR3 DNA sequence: TGTGCCAGTAGTATCCGTCCGGTTTTTAGTACTGAAGCTTTCTTT. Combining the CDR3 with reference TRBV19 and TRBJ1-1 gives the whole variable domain DGGITQSPKYLFRKEGQNVTLSCEQNLNHDAMYWYRQDPGQGLRLIYYSQIVNDFQKGDIAEGYSVSREKKESFPLTVTSAQKNPTAFYLCASSIRPVFSTEAFFGQGTRLTVV.

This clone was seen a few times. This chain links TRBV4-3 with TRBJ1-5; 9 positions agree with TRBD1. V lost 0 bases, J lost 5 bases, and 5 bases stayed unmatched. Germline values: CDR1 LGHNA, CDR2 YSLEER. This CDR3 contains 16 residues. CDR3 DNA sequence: TGCGCCAGCAGCCAAGATTGGGGACAGGGCCATCAGCCCCAGCATTTT. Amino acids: CASSQDWGQGHQPQHF.

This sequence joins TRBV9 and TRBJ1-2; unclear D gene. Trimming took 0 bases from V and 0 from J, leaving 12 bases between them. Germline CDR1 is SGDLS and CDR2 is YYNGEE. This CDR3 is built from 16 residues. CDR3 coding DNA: TGTGCCAGCAGCGTAGTACCTACAGTGACTAACTATGGCTACACCTTC. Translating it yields CASSVVPTVTNYGYTF.

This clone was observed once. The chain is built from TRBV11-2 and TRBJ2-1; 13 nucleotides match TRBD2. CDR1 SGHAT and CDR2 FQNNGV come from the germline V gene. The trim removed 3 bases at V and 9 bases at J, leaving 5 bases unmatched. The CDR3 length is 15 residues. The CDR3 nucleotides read TGTGCCAGCAGCTTCACTAGCGGGGGGGCGGGTGAGCAGTTCTTC. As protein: CASSFTSGGAGEQFF.

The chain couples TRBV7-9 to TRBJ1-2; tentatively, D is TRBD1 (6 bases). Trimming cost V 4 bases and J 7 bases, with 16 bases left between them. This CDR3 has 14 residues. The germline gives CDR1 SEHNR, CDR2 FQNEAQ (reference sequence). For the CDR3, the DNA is TGTGCCAGCAGCTCCTTTTCACAGGGCCCTGGCTACACCTTC. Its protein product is CASSSFSQGPGYTF.

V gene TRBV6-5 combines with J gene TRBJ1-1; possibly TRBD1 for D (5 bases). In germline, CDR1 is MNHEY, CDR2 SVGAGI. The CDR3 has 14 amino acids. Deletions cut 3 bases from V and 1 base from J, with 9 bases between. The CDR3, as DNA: TGTGCCAGCAGTTATAGCGGGACGAACACTGAAGCTTTCTTT. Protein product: CASSYSGTNTEAFF.

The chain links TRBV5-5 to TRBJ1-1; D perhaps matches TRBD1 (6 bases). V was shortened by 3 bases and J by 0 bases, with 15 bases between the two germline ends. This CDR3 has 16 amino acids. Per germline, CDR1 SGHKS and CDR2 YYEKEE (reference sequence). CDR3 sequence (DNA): TGTGCCAGCAGCTCCGTTACAGGGTCCGTGAACACTGAAGCTTTCTTT. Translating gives CASSSVTGSVNTEAFF.

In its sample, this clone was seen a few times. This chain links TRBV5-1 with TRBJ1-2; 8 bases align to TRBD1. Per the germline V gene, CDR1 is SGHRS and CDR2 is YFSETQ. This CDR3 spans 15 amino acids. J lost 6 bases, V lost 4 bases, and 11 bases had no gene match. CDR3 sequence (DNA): TGCGCCAGCAGCCGAGGCACAGGGGGAGAAGATGGCTACACCTTC. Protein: CASSRGTGGEDGYTF.

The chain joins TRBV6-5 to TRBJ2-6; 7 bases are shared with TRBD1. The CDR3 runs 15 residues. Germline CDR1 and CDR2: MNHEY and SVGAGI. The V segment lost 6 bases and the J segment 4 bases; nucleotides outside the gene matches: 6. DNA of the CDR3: TGTGCCAGCAGCCAAGGGACAGCCGGGGCCAACGTCCTGACTTTC. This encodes CASSQGTAGANVLTF.

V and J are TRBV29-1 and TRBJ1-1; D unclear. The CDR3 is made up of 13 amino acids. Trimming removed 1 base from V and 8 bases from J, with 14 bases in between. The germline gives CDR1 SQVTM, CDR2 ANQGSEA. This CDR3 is CSVEVVLLEEAFF. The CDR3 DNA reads TGCAGCGTTGAAGTTGTCCTATTAGAGGAAGCTTTCTTT.

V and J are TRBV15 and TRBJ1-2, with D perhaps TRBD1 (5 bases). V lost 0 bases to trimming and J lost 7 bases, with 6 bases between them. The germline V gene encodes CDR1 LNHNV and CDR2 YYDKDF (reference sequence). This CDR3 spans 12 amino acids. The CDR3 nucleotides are TGTGCCACCAGCAGAGATCAGGGTGGCTACACCTTC. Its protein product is CATSRDQGGYTF. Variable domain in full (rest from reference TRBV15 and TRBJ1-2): DAMVIQNPRYQVTQFGKPVTLSCSQTLNHNVMYWYQQKSSQAPKLLFHYYDKDFNNEADTPDNFQSRRPNTSFCFLDIRSPGLGDTAMYLCATSRDQGGYTFGSGTRLTVV.

The DNA for the CDR3 is TGTGCCATCAGACCTAACCAGGGTTTTAACACTGAAGCTTTCTTT. This encodes CAIRPNQGFNTEAFF. V is TRBV10-3 and J is TRBJ1-1; tentative D call: TRBD1 (5 bases). Between the trimmed V and J ends, which lost 6 bases and 2 bases, there was a span of 16 bases. The V gene's germline CDR1 is ENHRY and CDR2 SYGVKD. This CDR3 spans 15 amino acids.

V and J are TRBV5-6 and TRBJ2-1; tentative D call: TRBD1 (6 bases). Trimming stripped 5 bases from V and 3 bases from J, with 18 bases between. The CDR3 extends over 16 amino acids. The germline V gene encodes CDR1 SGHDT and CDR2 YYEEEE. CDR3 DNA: TGTGCCAGCAGTACAGGTATCTGGACAGTCTACAATGAGCAGTTCTTC. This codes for CASSTGIWTVYNEQFF.

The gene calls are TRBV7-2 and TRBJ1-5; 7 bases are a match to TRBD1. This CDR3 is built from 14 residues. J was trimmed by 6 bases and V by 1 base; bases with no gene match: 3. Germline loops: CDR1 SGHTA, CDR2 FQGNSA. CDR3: CASSLGAGGQPQHF. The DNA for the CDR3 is TGTGCCAGCAGCTTAGGGGCAGGGGGTCAGCCCCAGCATTTT.

CDR3 nucleotide sequence: TGTGCCACTTACCGAGACAGGAACACTGAAGCTTTCTTT. Protein product: CATYRDRNTEAFF. The chain joins TRBV2 to TRBJ1-1; the D gene is possibly TRBD1 (5 bases). The V gene's germline CDR1 is SNHLY and CDR2 FYNNEI. The CDR3 spans 13 residues. With 10 bases removed from V and 1 base from J, the gap between germline ends came to 13 bases.

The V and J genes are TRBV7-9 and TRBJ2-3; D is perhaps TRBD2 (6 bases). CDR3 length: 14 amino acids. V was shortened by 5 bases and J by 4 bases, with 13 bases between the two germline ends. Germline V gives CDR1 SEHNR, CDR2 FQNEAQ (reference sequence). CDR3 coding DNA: TGTGCCAGCAGCCGTGGGTCTAGCGCAGATACGCAGTATTTT. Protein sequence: CASSRGSSADTQYF.

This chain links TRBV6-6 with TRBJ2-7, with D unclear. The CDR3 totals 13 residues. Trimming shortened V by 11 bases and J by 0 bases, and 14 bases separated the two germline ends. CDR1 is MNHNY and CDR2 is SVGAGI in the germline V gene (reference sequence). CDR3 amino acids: CASLLETSYEQYF. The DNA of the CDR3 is TGTGCCTCCCTCTTGGAGACCTCCTACGAGCAGTACTTC.

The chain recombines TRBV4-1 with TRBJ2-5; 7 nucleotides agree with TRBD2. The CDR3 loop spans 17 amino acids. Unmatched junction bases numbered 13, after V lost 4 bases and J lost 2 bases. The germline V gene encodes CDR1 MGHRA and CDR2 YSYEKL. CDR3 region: CASSRSGRRNGQETQYF. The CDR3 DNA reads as TGCGCCAGCAGCCGCTCCGGGAGGAGGAATGGGCAAGAGACCCAGTACTTC.

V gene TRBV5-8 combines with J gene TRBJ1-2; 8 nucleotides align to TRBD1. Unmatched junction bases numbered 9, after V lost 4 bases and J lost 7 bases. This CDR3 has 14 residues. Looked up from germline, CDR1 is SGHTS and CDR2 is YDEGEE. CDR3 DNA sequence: TGTGCCAGCAGCCCGGACAGGGCCCAGGGTGGCTACACCTTC. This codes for CASSPDRAQGGYTF.

The CDR3 region has the DNA TGCGCCAGCAGCCAGGGACAGGGGGATGAAAAACTGTTTTTT. Its protein product is CASSQGQGDEKLFF. J is TRBJ1-4 and V is TRBV4-3; 11 nucleotides align to TRBD1. CDR1 LGHNA and CDR2 YSLEER come from the germline V gene. V lost 3 bases, J lost 6 bases, and 0 bases stayed unmatched. The CDR3 contains 14 residues.

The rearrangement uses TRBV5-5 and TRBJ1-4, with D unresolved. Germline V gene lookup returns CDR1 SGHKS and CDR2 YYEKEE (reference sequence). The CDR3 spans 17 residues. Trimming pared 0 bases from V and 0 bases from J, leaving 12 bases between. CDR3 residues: CASSLAYFQATNEKLFF. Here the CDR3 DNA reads TGTGCCAGCAGCTTGGCCTATTTTCAAGCAACTAATGAAAAACTGTTTTTT.

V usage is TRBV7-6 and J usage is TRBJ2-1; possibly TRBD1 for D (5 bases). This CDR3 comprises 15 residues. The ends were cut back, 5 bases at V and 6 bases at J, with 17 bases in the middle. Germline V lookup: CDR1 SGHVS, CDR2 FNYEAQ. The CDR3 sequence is CASSPGLRTVNEQFF. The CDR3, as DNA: TGTGCCAGCAGCCCAGGGTTACGCACAGTCAATGAGCAGTTCTTC.

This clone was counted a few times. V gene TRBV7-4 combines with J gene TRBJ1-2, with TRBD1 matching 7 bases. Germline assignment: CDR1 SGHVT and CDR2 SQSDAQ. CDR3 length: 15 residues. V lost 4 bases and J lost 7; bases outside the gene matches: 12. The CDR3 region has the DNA TGTGCCAGCAGCTCGTTCCCCGGGACAGAGTCTGGCTACACCTTC. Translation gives CASSSFPGTESGYTF. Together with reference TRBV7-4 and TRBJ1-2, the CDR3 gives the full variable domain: GAGVSQSPRYKVAKRGRDVALRCDSISGHVTLYWYRQTLGQGSEVLTYSQSDAQRDKSGRPSGRFSAERPERSVSTLKIQRTEQGDSAVYLCASSSFPGTESGYTFGSGTRLTVV.

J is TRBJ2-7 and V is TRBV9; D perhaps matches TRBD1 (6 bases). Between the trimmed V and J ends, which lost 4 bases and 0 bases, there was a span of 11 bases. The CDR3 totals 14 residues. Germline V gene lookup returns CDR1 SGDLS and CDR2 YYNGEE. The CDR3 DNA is TGTGCCAGCAGCTTAGACAGGTTCTCCTACGAGCAGTACTTC. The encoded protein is CASSLDRFSYEQYF.

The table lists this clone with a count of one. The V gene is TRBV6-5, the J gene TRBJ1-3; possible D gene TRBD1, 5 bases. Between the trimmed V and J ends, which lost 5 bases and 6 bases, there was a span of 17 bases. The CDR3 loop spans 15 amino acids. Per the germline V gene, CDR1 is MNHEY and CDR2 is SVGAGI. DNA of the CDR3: TGTGCCAGCAGTGGTCCCCCAGGGCTGGAAAACACCATATATTTT. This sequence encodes CASSGPPGLENTIYF.

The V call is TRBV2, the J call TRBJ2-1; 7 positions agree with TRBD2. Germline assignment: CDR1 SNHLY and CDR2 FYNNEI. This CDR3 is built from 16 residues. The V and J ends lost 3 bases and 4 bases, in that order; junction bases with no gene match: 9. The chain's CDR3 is CASSDLGSGAYNEQFF. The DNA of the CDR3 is TGTGCCAGCAGTGATCTCGGAAGCGGGGCATACAATGAGCAGTTCTTC.

CDR3 sequence reads: CATSSRRQGADTEAFF. The CDR3 nucleotides read TGTGCCACCAGCAGCCGGCGACAGGGGGCGGACACTGAAGCTTTCTTT. The genes are TRBV15 and TRBJ1-1; 10 nucleotides line up with TRBD1. V was clipped by 3 bases and J by 3 bases; unmatched bases: 7. The CDR3 has 16 residues. The germline gives CDR1 LNHNV, CDR2 YYDKDF (reference sequence).

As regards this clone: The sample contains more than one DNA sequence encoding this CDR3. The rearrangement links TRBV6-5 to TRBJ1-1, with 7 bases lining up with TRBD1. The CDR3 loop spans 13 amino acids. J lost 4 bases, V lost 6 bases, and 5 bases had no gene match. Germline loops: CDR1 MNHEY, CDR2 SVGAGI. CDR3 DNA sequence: TGTGCCAGCAGCCGGGACAGCCTCACTGAAGCTTTCTTT. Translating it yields CASSRDSLTEAFF.

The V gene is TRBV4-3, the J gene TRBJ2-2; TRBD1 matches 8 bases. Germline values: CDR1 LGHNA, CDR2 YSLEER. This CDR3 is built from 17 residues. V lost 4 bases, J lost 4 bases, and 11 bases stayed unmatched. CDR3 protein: CASSRNPDRGPTGELFF. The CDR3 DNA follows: TGCGCCAGCAGCCGCAACCCAGACAGGGGACCCACCGGGGAGCTGTTTTTT.

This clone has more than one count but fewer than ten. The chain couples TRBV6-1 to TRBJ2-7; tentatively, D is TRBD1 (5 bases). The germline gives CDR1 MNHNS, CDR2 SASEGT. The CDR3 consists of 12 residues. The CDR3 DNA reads TGTGACCGACGGACAAAGCTTTACGAGCAGTACTTC. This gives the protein CDRRTKLYEQYF.

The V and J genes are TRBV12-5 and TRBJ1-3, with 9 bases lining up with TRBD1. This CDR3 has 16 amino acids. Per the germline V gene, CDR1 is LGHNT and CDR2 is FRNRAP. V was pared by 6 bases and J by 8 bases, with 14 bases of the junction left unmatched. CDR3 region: CASGLAGTGSAYTIYF. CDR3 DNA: TGTGCTAGTGGCCTCGCGGGGACAGGGAGTGCGTACACCATATATTTT.